Below are 2 T cell receptor beta chains sequenced from a single sample in a study of blood T cell repertoires in COVID-19. This table comes from immunoSEQ multiplex PCR, and its TCRdb copy is limited to in-frame clones, with some not included. The repertoire holds 24,000 or so clones, with roughly 84% as singletons. The sequenced sample was peripheral blood. The source is a human donor in a cohort sampled during active COVID-19. The donor label of this sample is uncertain.

This chain joins TRBV7-3 and TRBJ2-2, with D perhaps matching TRBD1 (5 bases). The germline V gene encodes CDR1 SGHTA and CDR2 FQGTGA. Deletions cut 2 bases from V and 3 bases from J, with 13 bases between. The CDR3 totals 16 residues. This chain's CDR3 is CASSLVEGAHTGELFF. The CDR3 DNA follows: TGTGCCAGCAGCTTAGTAGAAGGGGCGCACACCGGGGAGCTGTTTTTT.

This chain's CDR3 is CASSTRQGNGYTF. CDR3 DNA: TGTGCCAGCAGCACCCGACAGGGGAATGGCTACACCTTC. V and J are TRBV9 and TRBJ1-2; 8 nucleotides agree with TRBD1. V gave up 4 bases and J gave up 6 bases; unmatched junction bases: 5. Looked up from germline, CDR1 is SGDLS and CDR2 is YYNGEE. The CDR3 loop spans 13 amino acids.